The rows below give T cell receptor beta chains drawn from one sample of a study of blood T cells in healthy people across ages. TCRdb fed the 5' RACE reads into MiXCR, producing one record per CDR3 protein. Of around 710,000 distinct CDR3 sequences in the sample, 40% to 45% were seen once. Sequencing was done on a sample of blood. The receptors originated from a woman in her sixties in good health. Both conserved end residues are part of each CDR3. The order of the fields is CDR3 protein, CDR3 DNA, clone size, J gene, V gene, D gene. A D gene is named only where the DNA matches it firmly. Expanded clones are given a class, and other clones once, few, many or no size at all.

CASSFTTGGTQYF | TGTGCCAGCAGTTTTACCACGGGGGGGACCCAGTACTTC | NA | TRBJ2-5 | TRBV6-1 | TRBD2
CASTRGLSGNTEAFF | TGTGCCAGCACACGGGGATTATCGGGGAACACTGAAGCTTTCTTT | NA | TRBJ1-1 | TRBV3-1 | NA
CSATSGSRAGEQYF | TGCAGTGCAACTAGCGGGAGCCGAGCGGGAGAGCAGTACTTC | many | TRBJ2-7 | TRBV20-1 | TRBD2
CSARDLPGQGLNQPQHF | TGCAGTGCTAGGGACTTACCGGGACAGGGGCTTAATCAGCCCCAGCATTTT | NA | TRBJ1-5 | TRBV20-1 | TRBD1
CASRSPIGGRDYGYTF | TGTGCCAGCAGGAGCCCCATTGGGGGGCGCGACTATGGCTACACCTTC | NA | TRBJ1-2 | TRBV25-1 | NA
CASSDSLDGNLKNIQYF | TGTGCCAGCAGCGATTCGCTGGACGGGAACCTAAAAAACATTCAGTACTTC | NA | TRBJ2-4 | TRBV4-2 | NA
CAWSVWASGGIKTQYF | TGTGCCTGGAGTGTCTGGGCTAGCGGGGGGATAAAGACCCAGTACTTC | many | TRBJ2-5 | TRBV30 | TRBD2
CASSLALSSYEQYF | TGTGCCAGCAGCTTAGCGCTTAGCTCCTACGAGCAGTACTTC | many | TRBJ2-7 | TRBV7-9 | NA
CASSDAGSSSYEQYF | TGTGCCAGTAGTGACGCGGGCAGTTCCTCCTACGAGCAGTACTTC | NA | TRBJ2-7 | TRBV19 | NA
CASSQVKNTEAFF | TGCGCCAGCAGCCAAGTCAAGAACACTGAAGCTTTCTTT | NA | TRBJ1-1 | TRBV4-3 | NA
CSARGTSGDTDTQYF | TGCAGTGCTAGAGGGACTAGCGGAGACACAGATACGCAGTATTTT | NA | TRBJ2-3 | TRBV20-1 | TRBD2
CASTQYSNQPQHF | TGTGCCAGCACACAGTATAGCAATCAGCCCCAGCATTTT | NA | TRBJ1-5 | TRBV6-1 | NA
CSVEGLSSYNEQFF | TGCAGCGTTGAAGGACTTAGCTCCTACAATGAGCAGTTCTTC | few | TRBJ2-1 | TRBV29-1 | NA
CSLLPGGGTDTQYF | TGCAGCCTCCTCCCGGGAGGGGGCACAGATACGCAGTATTTT | NA | TRBJ2-3 | TRBV29-1 | TRBD2
CSAERSNEQYF | TGCAGTGCCGAACGCAGCAATGAGCAGTACTTC | NA | TRBJ2-5 | TRBV20-1 | NA
CASSQVGIQGDYEQYF | TGTGCCAGCAGCCAAGTCGGAATCCAGGGAGACTACGAGCAGTACTTC | NA | TRBJ2-7 | TRBV3-1 | NA
CSARGAVSPEQYF | TGCAGTGCTAGAGGAGCCGTGTCCCCAGAGCAGTACTTC | NA | TRBJ2-5 | TRBV20-1 | NA
CASSRTSGVVETQYF | TGTGCCAGCAGCCGGACTAGCGGGGTTGTAGAGACCCAGTACTTC | NA | TRBJ2-5 | TRBV7-8 | TRBD2
CASISPNTEAFF | TGCGCCAGCATCAGCCCGAACACTGAAGCTTTCTTT | NA | TRBJ1-1 | TRBV5-1 | NA
CSASGLAEYF | TGCAGTGCTAGCGGACTAGCGGAGTACTTC | NA | TRBJ2-5 | TRBV20-1 | TRBD2
CASSEAGAGYNEQFF | TGTGCCAGCAGCGAGGCGGGAGCAGGATACAATGAGCAGTTCTTC | few | TRBJ2-1 | TRBV9 | TRBD2
CASSSLWPNTEAFF | TGTGCCAGCAGTTCCCTTTGGCCAAACACTGAAGCTTTCTTT | NA | TRBJ1-1 | TRBV27 | NA
CASKAGTGGQQQYF | TGTGCCAGTAAAGCCGGGACAGGGGGCCAGCAACAGTACTTC | few | TRBJ2-7 | TRBV12-3/TRBV12-4 | TRBD1
CASSLGTITGELFF | TGCGCCAGCAGCCTCGGGACTATTACCGGGGAGCTGTTTTTT | few | TRBJ2-2 | TRBV4-3 | TRBD2
CSARGTGRYEQYF | TGCAGTGCTAGGGGGACAGGGCGCTACGAGCAGTACTTC | few | TRBJ2-7 | TRBV20-1 | TRBD1
CSATDRATYGKLFF | TGCAGTGCGACAGACAGGGCTACTTATGGAAAACTGTTTTTT | NA | TRBJ1-4 | TRBV20-1 | TRBD1
CASSLSWDGANYGYTF | TGTGCCAGCAGTCTAAGCTGGGACGGTGCTAATTATGGCTACACCTTC | NA | TRBJ1-2 | TRBV27 | NA
CASSSSGTRLETQYF | TGTGCCAGCTCCTCATCCGGGACTAGGCTGGAGACCCAGTACTTC | once | TRBJ2-5 | TRBV25-1 | TRBD2
CSAPTGGAVNTEAFF | TGCAGTGCTCCTACAGGGGGCGCGGTGAACACTGAAGCTTTCTTT | few | TRBJ1-1 | TRBV20-1 | TRBD1
CASSFGRGSYGYTF | TGTGCCAGCAGCTTCGGTAGGGGAAGCTATGGCTACACCTTC | NA | TRBJ1-2 | TRBV7-9 | NA
CSARDSGPNLAENIQYF | TGCAGTGCTAGAGATTCAGGTCCGAATCTAGCCGAAAACATTCAGTACTTC | NA | TRBJ2-4 | TRBV20-1 | NA
CASSETSDLTDTQYF | TGTGCCAGCAGTGAAACTAGCGACCTCACAGATACGCAGTATTTT | few | TRBJ2-3 | TRBV6-1 | TRBD2
CASRNDRGGYNEQFF | TGTGCCAGCAGAAATGACAGGGGAGGCTACAATGAGCAGTTCTTC | NA | TRBJ2-1 | TRBV6-1 | TRBD1
CASSRTSGGGEQFF | TGTGCCAGCAGCCGGACTAGCGGGGGAGGTGAGCAGTTCTTC | few | TRBJ2-1 | TRBV9 | TRBD2
CSARPGQGANYEQYF | TGCAGTGCTAGACCGGGACAGGGGGCCAATTACGAGCAGTACTTC | many | TRBJ2-7 | TRBV20-1 | TRBD1
CASSYPGQGDGYTF | TGTGCCAGCAGTTACCCGGGACAGGGGGACGGCTACACCTTC | NA | TRBJ1-2 | TRBV6-6 | TRBD1
CASSQGSSGRGLSDTQYF | TGTGCCAGCAGCCAGGGGTCTAGCGGGAGGGGGCTGTCAGATACGCAGTATTTT | NA | TRBJ2-3 | TRBV4-2 | TRBD2
CASSLQSGRYSGANVPTF | TGTGCCAGCAGCTTGCAATCGGGACGGTACTCTGGGGCCAACGTCCCGACTTTC | NA | TRBJ2-6 | TRBV7-2 | NA
CASSQDFTAGGLNEQFF | TGTGCCAGCAGCCAAGATTTTACGGCGGGGGGGCTGAATGAGCAGTTCTTC | many | TRBJ2-1 | TRBV4-2 | TRBD2
CATSSTGQGATF | TGTGCCACCAGCAGCACCGGACAGGGGGCCACCTTC | NA | TRBJ1-2 | TRBV15 | TRBD1
CASSPRTGGGTEAFF | TGTGCCAGCAGTCCACGGACAGGGGGTGGAACTGAAGCTTTCTTT | NA | TRBJ1-1 | TRBV12-3/TRBV12-4 | TRBD1
CSARSGVNSPLHF | TGCAGTGCTAGATCAGGGGTGAATTCACCCCTCCACTTT | NA | TRBJ1-6 | TRBV20-1 | NA
CASMIGQGADTQYF | TGTGCCAGCATGATTGGACAGGGCGCAGATACGCAGTATTTT | many | TRBJ2-3 | TRBV6-5 | TRBD1
CASSGLGQGYGYTF | TGTGCCAGCAGCGGATTGGGACAGGGTTATGGCTACACCTTC | few | TRBJ1-2 | TRBV9 | TRBD1
CASSDSQGLSPAWISDPNYGYTF | TGTGCCAGCAGCGACTCACAGGGTTTAAGCCCGGCTTGGATTTCAGACCCTAACTATGGCTACACCTTC | NA | TRBJ1-2 | TRBV27 | NA
CASSQGGGSTYEQYF | TGTGCCAGCAGCCAGGGGGGTGGCTCCACCTACGAGCAGTACTTC | many | TRBJ2-7 | TRBV7-2 | NA
CASSEGGSNEKLFF | TGTGCCAGCAGTGAAGGGGGTTCTAATGAAAAACTGTTTTTT | NA | TRBJ1-4 | TRBV12-3/TRBV12-4 | NA
CASSSAGRRGVSDEQFF | TGTGCCAGCAGCTCCGCCGGGCGGCGGGGGGTGAGCGATGAGCAGTTCTTC | few | TRBJ2-1 | TRBV5-6 | TRBD2
CASSPPTSVAYEQFF | TGTGCCAGCTCACCACCGACTAGCGTTGCGTATGAGCAGTTCTTC | NA | TRBJ2-1 | TRBV18 | TRBD2
CASSPDRGLHQPQHF | TGTGCCAGCAGCCCGGACAGGGGTCTTCATCAGCCCCAGCATTTT | NA | TRBJ1-5 | TRBV12-3/TRBV12-4 | TRBD1
CASSLGQTPNEQFF | TGTGCCAGCAGCTTGGGACAGACCCCGAATGAGCAGTTCTTC | many | TRBJ2-1 | TRBV11-2 | TRBD1
CASSLGGMSLYGYTF | TGTGCCAGCAGTTTAGGGGGGATGAGCCTTTATGGCTACACCTTC | NA | TRBJ1-2 | TRBV12-3/TRBV12-4 | NA
CASTGQGVLNEQFF | TGTGCCAGCACGGGACAGGGGGTTTTGAATGAGCAGTTCTTC | few | TRBJ2-1 | TRBV28 | TRBD1